This TCR beta chain was profiled in a study of blood T cells in healthy people across ages. A J-beta primer mix and a sample-barcoded 5' primer were used in a second PCR of about 6 to 12 cycles. TCRdb ran MiXCR on the 5' RACE reads and lists one entry per CDR3 protein. The data contain around 1.7 million distinct CDR3 sequences, roughly 28% of them singletons. The TCR originated in a woman aged 25 to 39 in good health. Specimen: blood.

The chain's CDR3 is CASSLRQGVRNEQYF. Here the CDR3 DNA reads TGTGCCAGCAGTCTGAGACAGGGGGTACGCAACGAGCAGTACTTC. The chain joins TRBV12-3 or TRBV12-4 to TRBJ2-5; 9 positions match TRBD1. The J call may be wrong; the DNA end is better matched by TRBJ2-7. The CDR3 length is 15 residues.